What follows describes a single T cell receptor (beta chain). Donors were healthy HIV-negative adults without recent acute infections or vaccinations. This specimen belongs to a study of shared clonotypes between healthy human individuals. Samples underwent the assay at deep level. Each subset's genomic DNA was split evenly across several immunoSEQ plates. Amplification in unsorted PBMC replicate PCRs started from approximately 300 ng DNA, which equals tens of thousands of T cell genomes. Some clones are missing from TCRdb's copy, which holds only in-frame ones; the method was immunoSEQ multiplex PCR. The sample lists about 500,000 clones, roughly four fifths occurring once. With 6 bases clipped from V and 6 bases from J, the junction kept 13 bases outside the gene matches. This CDR3 comprises 15 residues. Germline-derived CDR1 and CDR2 are MDHEN and SYDVKM.

This TCR was recovered from a woman aged 40 to 49 in good health. Some clones in this sample may be carry-over from other donors' samples. Sequenced input: PBMCs. The V gene is TRBV28, the J gene TRBJ1-1, with 7 bases lining up with TRBD1. In DNA, the CDR3 is TGTGCCAGCAGGGCGGGAGACAGGGCTGGTCCTGAAGCTTTCTTT. Translation gives CASRAGDRAGPEAFF.